The 6 T cell receptor beta chains below all came from one sample that was sequenced in a study of shared clonotypes between healthy human individuals. Method: immunoSEQ multiplex PCR; TCRdb's copy keeps in-frame clones and lacks some. The repertoire holds more than 150,000 clones, with roughly 91% as singletons. Sequenced sample: naive CD4+ T cells sorted from blood. Subset defined: CD45RA+ positively selected. The source is a woman in her 30s in good health.

This clone showed up just once. The chain carries TRBV19 and TRBJ2-7; 8 nucleotides match TRBD2. After removal of 5 bases from V and 3 bases from J, the junction contained 9 bases not matched to a gene. The length of the CDR3 is 15 residues. Germline V lookup: CDR1 LNHDA, CDR2 SQIVND (reference sequence). The CDR3 DNA sequence: TGTGCCAGTAGTCCCCGTGGTAGCGGGATCTACGAGCAGTACTTC. Protein product: CASSPRGSGIYEQYF.

V and J are TRBV2 and TRBJ2-2, with D hard to call. CDR1 and CDR2 (germline): SNHLY, FYNNEI. V was shortened by 5 bases and J by 1 base, with 5 bases between the two germline ends. The CDR3 is 13 amino acids. The CDR3: CASSLQNTGELFF. CDR3 coding DNA: TGTGCCAGCAGTTTACAGAACACCGGGGAGCTGTTTTTT.

J is TRBJ1-5 and V is TRBV28, with TRBD1 matching over 10 bases. CDR1 is MDHEN and CDR2 is SYDVKM in the germline V gene. The CDR3 is made up of 15 amino acids. V shed 5 bases and J 6 bases; nucleotides not matched to a gene: 7. CDR3: CASSLTGGLGQPQHF. The CDR3 DNA reads as TGTGCCAGCAGTCTGACAGGGGGCTTGGGTCAGCCCCAGCATTTT. Using reference TRBV28 and TRBJ1-5 for the parts outside the CDR3, the full variable domain is DVKVTQSSRYLVKRTGEKVFLECVQDMDHENMFWYRQDPGLGLRLIYFSYDVKMKEKGDIPEGYSVSREKKERFSLILESASTNQTSMYLCASSLTGGLGQPQHFGDGTRLSIL.

This sequence joins TRBV5-1 and TRBJ2-7, with a weak D call TRBD2 (5 bases). CDR3 length equals 14 residues. Germline V gene sequence: CDR1 SGHRS, CDR2 YFSETQ. The V and J ends lost 1 base and 1 base respectively, with 9 bases between them. The CDR3 is CASSLWTDSYEQYF. In DNA, the CDR3 is TGCGCCAGCAGCTTGTGGACTGATTCCTACGAGCAGTACTTC.

This clone was counted a single time. The gene calls are TRBV27 and TRBJ1-1; the match to TRBD1 covers 10 bases. The CDR3 contains 17 residues. After removal of 7 bases from V and 0 bases from J, the junction contained 11 bases not matched to a gene. CDR1 and CDR2 from the germline V gene are MNHEY and SMNVEV (reference sequence). The CDR3 loop reads CASKGTGEDIMNTEAFF. For the CDR3, the DNA is TGTGCCAGCAAAGGGACAGGGGAAGACATAATGAACACTGAAGCTTTCTTT.

This chain joins TRBV15 and TRBJ1-2; D unclear. Germline V CDR1 and CDR2: LNHNV, YYDKDF (reference sequence). The CDR3 totals 15 residues. V lost 3 bases, J lost 4 bases, and 15 bases lay in between. In nucleotides, the CDR3 is TGTGCCACCAGCAGGGACCCAGTAAGGGCCTATGGCTACACCTTC. Its protein product is CATSRDPVRAYGYTF.